This TCR beta chain was captured by sequencing in a study of blood T cell repertoires in COVID-19. Trimming cost V 2 bases and J 3 bases; bases outside gene matches: 4. The germline gives CDR1 MNHEY, CDR2 SMNVEV (reference sequence). The CDR3 runs to 16 residues. Using immunoSEQ multiplex PCR, the repertoire was profiled, and TCRdb retains in-frame clones only, with some absent. The repertoire consists of 400,000 or so clones, with about 90% occurring once and the leading ten covering more than 0.55%. This TCR came from a man aged 18 to 30 who had recovered from COVID-19. The sequenced material came from PBMCs or T cells enriched from blood (not recorded which). V gene TRBV27 combines with J gene TRBJ2-3, with 11 bases fitting TRBD2. CDR3 residues: CASSLEGLAATDTQYF. The CDR3 DNA follows: TGTGCCAGCAGTTTAGAGGGACTAGCGGCAACAGATACGCAGTATTTT.